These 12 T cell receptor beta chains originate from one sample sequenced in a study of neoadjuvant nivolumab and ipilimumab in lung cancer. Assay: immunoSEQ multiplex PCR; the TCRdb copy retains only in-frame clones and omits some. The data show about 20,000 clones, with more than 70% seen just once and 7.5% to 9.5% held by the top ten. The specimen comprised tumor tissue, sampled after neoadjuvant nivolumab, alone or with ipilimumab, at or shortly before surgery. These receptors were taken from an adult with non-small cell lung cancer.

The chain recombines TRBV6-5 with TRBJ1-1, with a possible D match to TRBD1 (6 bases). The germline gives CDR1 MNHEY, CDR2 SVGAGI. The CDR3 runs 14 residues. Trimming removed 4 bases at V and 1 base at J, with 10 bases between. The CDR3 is CASSSGHSNTEAFF. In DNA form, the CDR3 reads TGTGCCAGCAGTTCGGGACACTCGAACACTGAAGCTTTCTTT.

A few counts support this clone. CDR3 sequence: CASSTTANSNQPQHF. The DNA for the CDR3 is TGTGCCAGCAGCACGACAGCTAATAGCAATCAGCCCCAGCATTTT. The J gene is TRBJ1-5, the V gene TRBV9, with D possibly matching TRBD1 (5 bases). Trimming took 4 bases from V and 0 from J, leaving 11 bases between them. The CDR3 totals 15 residues. In germline, CDR1 is SGDLS, CDR2 YYNGEE. The variable domain in full, completed from reference TRBV9 and TRBJ1-5, reads DSGVTQTPKHLITATGQRVTLRCSPRSGDLSVYWYQQSLDQGLQFLIQYYNGEERAKGNILERFSAQQFPDLHSELNLSSLELGDSALYFCASSTTANSNQPQHFGDGTRLSIL.

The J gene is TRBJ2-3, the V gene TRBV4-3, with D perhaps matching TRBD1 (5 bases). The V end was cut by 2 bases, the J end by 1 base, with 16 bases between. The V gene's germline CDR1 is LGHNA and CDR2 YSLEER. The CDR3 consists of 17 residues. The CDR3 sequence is CASSQYDSQRRTDTQYF. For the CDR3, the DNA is TGCGCCAGCAGCCAATACGACAGTCAAAGGCGCACAGATACGCAGTATTTT.

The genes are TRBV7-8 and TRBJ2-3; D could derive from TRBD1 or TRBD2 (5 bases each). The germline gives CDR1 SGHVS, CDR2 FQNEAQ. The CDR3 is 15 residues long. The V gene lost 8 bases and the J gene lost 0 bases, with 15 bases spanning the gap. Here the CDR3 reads CASGGEATSTDTQYF. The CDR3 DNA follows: TGTGCCAGCGGGGGAGAAGCGACAAGCACAGATACGCAGTATTTT.

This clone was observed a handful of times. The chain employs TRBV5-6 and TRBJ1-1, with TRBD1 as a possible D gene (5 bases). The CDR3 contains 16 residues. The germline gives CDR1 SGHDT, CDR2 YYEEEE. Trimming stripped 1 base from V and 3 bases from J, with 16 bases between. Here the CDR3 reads CASSLLMQGGYTEAFF. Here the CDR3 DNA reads TGTGCCAGCAGCTTGTTAATGCAGGGTGGATACACTGAAGCTTTCTTT.

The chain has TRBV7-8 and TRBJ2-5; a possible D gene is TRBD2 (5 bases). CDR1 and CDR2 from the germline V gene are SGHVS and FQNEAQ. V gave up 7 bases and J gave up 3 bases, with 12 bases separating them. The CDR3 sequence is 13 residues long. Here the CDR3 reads CASNGWREETQYF. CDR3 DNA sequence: TGTGCCAGCAATGGGTGGCGGGAAGAGACCCAGTACTTC.

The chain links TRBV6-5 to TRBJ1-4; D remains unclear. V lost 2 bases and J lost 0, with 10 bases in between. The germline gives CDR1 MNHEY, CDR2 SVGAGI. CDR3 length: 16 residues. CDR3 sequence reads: CASSYRPSATNEKLFF. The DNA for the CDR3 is TGTGCCAGCAGTTACCGGCCGTCTGCAACTAATGAAAAACTGTTTTTT.

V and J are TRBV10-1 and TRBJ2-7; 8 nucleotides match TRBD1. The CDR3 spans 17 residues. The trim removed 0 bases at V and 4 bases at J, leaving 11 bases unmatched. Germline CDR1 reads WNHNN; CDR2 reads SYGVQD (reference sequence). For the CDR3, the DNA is TGCGCCAGCAGTGAGTCGAGGAAGGGCAGGGGGCCTTACGAGCAGTACTTC. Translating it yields CASSESRKGRGPYEQYF.

DNA for the CDR3: TGTGCCAGTATCCTAGGGTCGGGGTTGGACACTGAAGCTTTCTTT. It yields the protein CASILGSGLDTEAFF. The chain links TRBV19 to TRBJ1-1; the D is unclear. Germline V gives CDR1 LNHDA, CDR2 SQIVND (reference sequence). Trimming pared 7 bases from V and 3 bases from J, leaving 18 bases between. This CDR3 has 15 residues.

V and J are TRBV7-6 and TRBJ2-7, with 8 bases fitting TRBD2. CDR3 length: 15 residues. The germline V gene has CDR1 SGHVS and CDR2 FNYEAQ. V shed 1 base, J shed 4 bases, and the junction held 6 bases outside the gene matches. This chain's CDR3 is CASSLVAGGGYEQYF. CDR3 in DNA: TGTGCCAGCAGCTTAGTGGCGGGGGGCGGATACGAGCAGTACTTC.

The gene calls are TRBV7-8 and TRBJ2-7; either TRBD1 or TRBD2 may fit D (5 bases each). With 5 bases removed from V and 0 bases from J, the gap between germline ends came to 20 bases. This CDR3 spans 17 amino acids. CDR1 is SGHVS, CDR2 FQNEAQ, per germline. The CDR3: CASSRSRTGTDSYEQYF. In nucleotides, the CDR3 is TGTGCCAGCAGCCGAAGTCGGACGGGGACCGACTCCTACGAGCAGTACTTC.

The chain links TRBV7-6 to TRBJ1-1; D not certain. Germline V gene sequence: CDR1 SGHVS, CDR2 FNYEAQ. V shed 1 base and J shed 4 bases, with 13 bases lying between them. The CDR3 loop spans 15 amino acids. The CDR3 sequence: CASSLGGAPPTEAFF. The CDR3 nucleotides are TGTGCCAGCAGCTTAGGAGGCGCACCCCCCACTGAAGCTTTCTTT.